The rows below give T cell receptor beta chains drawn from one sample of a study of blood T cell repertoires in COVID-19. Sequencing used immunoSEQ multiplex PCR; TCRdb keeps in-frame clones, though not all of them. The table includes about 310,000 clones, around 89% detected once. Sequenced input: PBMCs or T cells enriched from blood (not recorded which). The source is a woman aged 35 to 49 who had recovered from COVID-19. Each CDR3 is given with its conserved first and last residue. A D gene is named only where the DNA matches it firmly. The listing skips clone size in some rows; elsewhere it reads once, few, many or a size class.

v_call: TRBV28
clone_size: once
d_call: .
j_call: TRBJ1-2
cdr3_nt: TGTGCCAGCAGCCCCGTCCGGGGTGTCAACTATGGCTACACCTTC
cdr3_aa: CASSPVRGVNYGYTF

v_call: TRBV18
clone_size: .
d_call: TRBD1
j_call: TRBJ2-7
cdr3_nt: TGTGCCAGCTCACCATGGGGACAGGGGACCTACGAGCAGTACTTC
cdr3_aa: CASSPWGQGTYEQYF

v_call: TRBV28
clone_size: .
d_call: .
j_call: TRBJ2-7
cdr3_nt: TGTGCCAGCAGCAACTACAACGAGCAGTACTTC
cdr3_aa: CASSNYNEQYF

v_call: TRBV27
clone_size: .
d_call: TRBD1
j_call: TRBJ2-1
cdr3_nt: TGTGCCAGCAGTTTGGACAGGGGGCACTACAATGAGCAGTTCTTC
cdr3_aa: CASSLDRGHYNEQFF

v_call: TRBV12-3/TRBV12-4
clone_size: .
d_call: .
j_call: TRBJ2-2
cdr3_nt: TGTGCCAGCAGTTTAGAGCACACCGGGGAGCTGTTTTTT
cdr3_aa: CASSLEHTGELFF

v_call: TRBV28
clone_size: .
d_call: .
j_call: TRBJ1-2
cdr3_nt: TGTGCCAGCAGAAGCGTGGGGGCGTACTATGGCTACACCTTC
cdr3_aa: CASRSVGAYYGYTF

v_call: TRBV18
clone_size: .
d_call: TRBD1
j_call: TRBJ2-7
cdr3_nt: TGTGCCAGCTCACCAGGGACAGGGGGCCAGTACGAGCAGTACTTC
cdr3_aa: CASSPGTGGQYEQYF

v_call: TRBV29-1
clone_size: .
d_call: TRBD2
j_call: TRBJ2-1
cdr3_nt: TGCAGCGCCCTTAGCGGGGAATCCTACAATGAGCAGTTCTTC
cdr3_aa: CSALSGESYNEQFF

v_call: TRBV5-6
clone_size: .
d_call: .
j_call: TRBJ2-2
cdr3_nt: TGTGCCAGCACCTTTGGCGGGACGAACACCGGGGAGCTGTTTTTT
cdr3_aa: CASTFGGTNTGELFF

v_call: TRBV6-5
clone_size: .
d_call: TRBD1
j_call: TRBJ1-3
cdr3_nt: TGTGCCAGCAGTTACTCCCGGGACAGGGGTGGAAACACCATATATTTT
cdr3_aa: CASSYSRDRGGNTIYF

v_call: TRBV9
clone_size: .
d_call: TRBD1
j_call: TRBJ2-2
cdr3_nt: TGTGCCAGCAGACAGGGACAGCTAGGATTCGGGGAGCTGTTTTTT
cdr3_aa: CASRQGQLGFGELFF

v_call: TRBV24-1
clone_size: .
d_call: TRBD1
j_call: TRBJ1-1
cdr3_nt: TGTGCCACCAGTGATGGACAGGGGCAGGGCACTGAAGCTTTCTTT
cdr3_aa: CATSDGQGQGTEAFF

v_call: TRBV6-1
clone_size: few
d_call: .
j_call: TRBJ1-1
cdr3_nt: TGTGCCAGCAGTGAAGGGCCGGGATTGAACACTGAAGCTTTCTTT
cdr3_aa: CASSEGPGLNTEAFF

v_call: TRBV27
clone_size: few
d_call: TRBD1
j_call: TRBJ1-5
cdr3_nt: TGTGCCAGCAGCGAGGGACAGGGGTATTATAGCAATCAGCCCCAGCATTTT
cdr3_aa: CASSEGQGYYSNQPQHF

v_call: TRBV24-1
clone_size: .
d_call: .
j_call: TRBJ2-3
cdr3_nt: TGTGCCACCAGTGATAATACCCAGGGGCGGTCAGATACGCAGTATTTT
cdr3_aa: CATSDNTQGRSDTQYF

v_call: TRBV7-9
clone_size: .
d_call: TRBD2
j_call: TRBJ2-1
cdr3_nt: TGTGCCAGCAGCCCGGATAGCGGGAACCACAATGAGCAGTTCTTC
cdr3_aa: CASSPDSGNHNEQFF

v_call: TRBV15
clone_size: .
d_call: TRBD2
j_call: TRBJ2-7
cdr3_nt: TGTGCCACCAGCGGAAGGGAGGGGTTCTACGAGCAGTACTTC
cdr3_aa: CATSGREGFYEQYF

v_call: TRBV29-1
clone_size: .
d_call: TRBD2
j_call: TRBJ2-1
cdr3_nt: TGCAGCGCTCGGACTAGCGGGGGGTCGAATGAGCAGTTCTTC
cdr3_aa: CSARTSGGSNEQFF

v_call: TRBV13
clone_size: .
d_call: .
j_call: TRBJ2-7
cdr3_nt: TGTGCCAGCAGCTTAGAACGGTCCTACGAGCAGTACTTC
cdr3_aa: CASSLERSYEQYF

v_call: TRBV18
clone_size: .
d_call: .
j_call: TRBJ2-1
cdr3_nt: TGTGCCAGCTCACCCGGGATACGCTCCTACAATGAGCAGTTCTTC
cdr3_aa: CASSPGIRSYNEQFF

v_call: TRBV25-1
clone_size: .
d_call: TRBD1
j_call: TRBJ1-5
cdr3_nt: TGTGCCAGCCGACAGGGGAGCAATCAGCCCCAGCATTTT
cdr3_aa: CASRQGSNQPQHF

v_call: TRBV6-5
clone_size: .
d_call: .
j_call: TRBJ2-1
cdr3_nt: TGTGCCAGCAGTTACTCGACAGGCCGGGCCTACAATGAGCAGTTCTTC
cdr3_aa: CASSYSTGRAYNEQFF

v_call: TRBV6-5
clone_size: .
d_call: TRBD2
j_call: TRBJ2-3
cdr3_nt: TGTGCCAGCAGTTTCGGACTAGCGATGGCCACAGATACGCAGTATTTT
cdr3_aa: CASSFGLAMATDTQYF

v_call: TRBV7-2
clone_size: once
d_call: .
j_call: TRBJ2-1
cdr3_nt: TGTGCCAGCAGCTTAAAGGGGCGGGAAGACGAGCAGTTCTTC
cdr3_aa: CASSLKGREDEQFF

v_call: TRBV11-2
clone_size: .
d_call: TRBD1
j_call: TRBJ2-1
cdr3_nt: TGTGCCAGCAGCTTATCGGGACAGGGGTTCTTTGAGCAGTTCTTC
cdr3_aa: CASSLSGQGFFEQFF

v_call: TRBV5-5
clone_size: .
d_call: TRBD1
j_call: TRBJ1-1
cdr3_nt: TGTGCCAGCAGCGTGACAGGGGATAGGGGCACTGAAGCTTTCTTT
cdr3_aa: CASSVTGDRGTEAFF

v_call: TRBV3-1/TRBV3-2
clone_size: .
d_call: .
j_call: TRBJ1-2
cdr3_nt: TGTGCCAGCAGCCAGGGAGTCTATGGCTACACCTTC
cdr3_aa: CASSQGVYGYTF

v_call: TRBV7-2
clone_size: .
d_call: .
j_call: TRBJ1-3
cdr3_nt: TGTGCCAGCAGCTTAGGCATTCTTAGCTCTGGAAACACCATATATTTT
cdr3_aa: CASSLGILSSGNTIYF

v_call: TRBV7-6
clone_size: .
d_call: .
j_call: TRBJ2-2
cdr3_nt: TGTGCCAGCAGCGCTGGACTGATTAACACCGGGGAGCTGTTTTTT
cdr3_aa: CASSAGLINTGELFF

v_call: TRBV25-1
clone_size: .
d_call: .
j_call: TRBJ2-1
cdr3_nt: TGTGCCAGCAGCTCAACGTCCAGCTCCTACAATGAGCAGTTCTTC
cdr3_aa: CASSSTSSSYNEQFF

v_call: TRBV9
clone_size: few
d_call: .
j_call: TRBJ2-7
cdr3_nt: TGTGCCAGCAGCCAGGGCGGGGCGGGGGCCCCCTACGAGCAGTACTTC
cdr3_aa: CASSQGGAGAPYEQYF

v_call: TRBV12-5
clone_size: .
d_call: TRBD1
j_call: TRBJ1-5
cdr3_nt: TGTGCTAGTGGACACAGACAGGGAACCTATAGCAATCAGCCCCAGCATTTT
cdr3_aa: CASGHRQGTYSNQPQHF

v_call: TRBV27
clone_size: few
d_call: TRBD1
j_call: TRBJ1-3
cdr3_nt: TGTGCCAGCAGTCTTGAGGGGGCGGGTGGAAACACCATATATTTT
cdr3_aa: CASSLEGAGGNTIYF

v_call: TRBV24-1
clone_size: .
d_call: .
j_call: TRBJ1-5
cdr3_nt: TGTGCCACCAGTGATTCCGCCCGACAGTTTAATCAGCCCCAGCATTTT
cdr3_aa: CATSDSARQFNQPQHF

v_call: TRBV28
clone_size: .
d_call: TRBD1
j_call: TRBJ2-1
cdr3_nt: TGTGCCAGTGAAACAGGGGTGGACAATGAGCAGTTCTTC
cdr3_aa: CASETGVDNEQFF

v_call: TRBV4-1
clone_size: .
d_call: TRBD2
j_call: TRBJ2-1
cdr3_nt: TGCGCCAGCAGCCAGATCGCAGGACTAGGGTCCTACAATGAGCAGTTCTTC
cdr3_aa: CASSQIAGLGSYNEQFF

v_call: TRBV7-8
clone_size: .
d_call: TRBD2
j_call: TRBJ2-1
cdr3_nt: TGTGCCAGCAGCATGCTGACGGGAGGGCCTTCCAATGAGCAGTTCTTC
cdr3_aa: CASSMLTGGPSNEQFF

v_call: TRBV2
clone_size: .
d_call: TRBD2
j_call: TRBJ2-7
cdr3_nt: TGTGCCAGCGGTAGCACAGCGGGGGCTGCCGAGTACTTC
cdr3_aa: CASGSTAGAAEYF

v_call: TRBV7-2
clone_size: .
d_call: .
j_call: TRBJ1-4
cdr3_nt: TGTGCCAGCAGCCCAAAGTCTGTCGGGGTAACTAATGAAAAACTGTTTTTT
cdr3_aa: CASSPKSVGVTNEKLFF

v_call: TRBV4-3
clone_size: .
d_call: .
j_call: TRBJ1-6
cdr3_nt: TGCGCCAGCAGCCATGATTTAGCAGGGCTTAATTCACCCCTCCACTTT
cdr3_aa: CASSHDLAGLNSPLHF

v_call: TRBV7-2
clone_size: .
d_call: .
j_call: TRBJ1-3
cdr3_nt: TGTGCCAGCAGCTTTGCAGGGGACTCTGGAAACACCATATATTTT
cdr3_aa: CASSFAGDSGNTIYF